These 9 T cell receptor beta chains originate from one sample sequenced in a study of control samples from healthy donors and cancer patients. Method: immunoSEQ multiplex PCR; TCRdb's copy keeps in-frame clones and lacks some. The table lists under 150,000 clones, about 89% of them singletons. Sequencing was performed on blood. These receptors were obtained from a man aged 55 to 70 in good health.

The chain has TRBV28 and TRBJ1-2; 9 bases line up with TRBD1. CDR3 length: 13 residues. Trimming took 5 bases from V and 8 from J; bases not matched to a gene: 6. Germline-derived CDR1 and CDR2 are MDHEN and SYDVKM. CDR3 coding DNA: TGTGCCAGCAGTGAAGGACAGGGGACAGGCTACACCTTC. Protein: CASSEGQGTGYTF.

The rearrangement joins TRBV28 to TRBJ2-3, with 8 bases lining up with TRBD2. V shed 4 bases and J 6 bases; nucleotides not matched to a gene: 9. The CDR3 is 15 amino acids. Per the germline V gene, CDR1 is MDHEN and CDR2 is SYDVKM. Here the CDR3 reads CASSSTGGAPDTQYF. In nucleotides, the CDR3 is TGTGCCAGCAGTTCAACCGGGGGGGCCCCCGATACGCAGTATTTT.

The chain uses TRBV25-1 and TRBJ1-6; TRBD1 is a possible D gene (5 bases). The CDR3 is 14 amino acids. The V end lost 7 bases, the J end lost 9 bases, and 16 bases lay between the germline ends. Germline V gene lookup returns CDR1 MGHDK and CDR2 SYGVNS. CDR3 DNA: TGTGCCAGCATAGCAGGGCTGGCGGGTTCACCCCTCCACTTT. This gives the protein CASIAGLAGSPLHF. The full variable domain, completed using reference TRBV25-1 and TRBJ1-6, is EADIYQTPRYLVIGTGKKITLECSQTMGHDKMYWYQQDPGMELHLIHYSYGVNSTEKGDLSSESTVSRIRTEHFPLTLESARPSHTSQYLCASIAGLAGSPLHFGNGTRLTVT.

V and J are TRBV18 and TRBJ2-7, with D tentatively TRBD1 (6 bases). Trimming removed 3 bases at V and 6 bases at J, with 15 bases between. Germline CDR1 and CDR2: KGHSH and LQKENI. This CDR3 spans 14 amino acids. DNA of the CDR3: TGTGCCAGCTCACCGGTAGGGGAACAGGGCGAGCAGTACTTC. Protein: CASSPVGEQGEQYF. The variable domain in full, completed from reference TRBV18 and TRBJ2-7, reads NAGVMQNPRHLVRRRGQEARLRCSPMKGHSHVYWYRQLPEEGLKFMVYLQKENIIDESGMPKERFSAEFPKEGPSILRIQQVVRGDSAAYFCASSPVGEQGEQYFGPGTRLTVT.

The chain employs TRBV3-1 (or the pseudogene TRBV3-2) and TRBJ2-3; tentative D call: TRBD2 (5 bases). CDR3 length: 15 amino acids. V dropped 1 base and J dropped 4 bases, with 12 bases sitting between them. The germline gives CDR1 LGHDT, CDR2 YNNKEL (reference sequence). This CDR3 reads CASSQAGLNADTQYF. CDR3 nucleotides: TGTGCCAGCAGCCAAGCGGGGTTAAATGCAGATACGCAGTATTTT.

The V gene is TRBV4-2, the J gene TRBJ1-2; no definite D call. Germline V gene sequence: CDR1 LGHNA, CDR2 YNFKEQ. This CDR3 is 14 amino acids long. V was clipped by 1 base and J by 4 bases, with 10 bases between them. Here the CDR3 DNA reads TGTGCCAGCAGCCAAGTCGACACCTCCTATGGCTACACCTTC. This sequence encodes CASSQVDTSYGYTF.

This clone was recorded only once. CDR3 nucleotides: TGTGCCAGCAGTTTCCAAGGGACAGGGGGATCCTACACCTTC. This codes for CASSFQGTGGSYTF. The chain carries TRBV6-6 and TRBJ1-2, with 11 bases that match TRBD1. V trimming: 4 bases; J trimming: 10 bases; junction bases outside the gene matches: 8. In germline, CDR1 is MNHNY, CDR2 SVGAGI (reference sequence). The length of the CDR3 is 14 residues.

J is TRBJ1-3 and V is TRBV27; D possibly corresponds to TRBD1 (5 bases). The germline V gene encodes CDR1 MNHEY and CDR2 SMNVEV (reference sequence). This CDR3 spans 15 amino acids. The V end was cut by 2 bases, the J end by 0 bases, with 8 bases between. CDR3 DNA: TGTGCCAGCAGTTTAGCCGGACACTCTGGAAACACCATATATTTT. This gives the protein CASSLAGHSGNTIYF.

V gene TRBV27 combines with J gene TRBJ1-1, with unresolved D. Per germline, CDR1 MNHEY and CDR2 SMNVEV (reference sequence). CDR3 length equals 13 residues. Trimming left V 6 bases short and J 2 bases short, with 10 bases between. CDR3 in DNA: TGTGCCAGCAGATTCGGACTAAACACTGAAGCTTTCTTT. Encoded protein: CASRFGLNTEAFF.